The 14 T cell receptor beta chains reported below all come from one sample, sequenced in a study of control samples from healthy donors and cancer patients. This table comes from immunoSEQ multiplex PCR, and its TCRdb copy is limited to in-frame clones, with some not included. The sample lists about 83,000 clones, 91% occurring once. The material sequenced was blood. The receptors were sampled from a man aged 45 to 65 in good health.

CDR3 sequence: CASSQGLTGGNGYTF. The CDR3 nucleotides read TGTGCCAGCAGCCAAGGATTGACAGGGGGCAATGGCTACACCTTC. J is TRBJ1-2 and V is TRBV14, with 10 bases fitting TRBD1. V shed 1 base, J shed 6 bases, and the junction held 5 bases outside the gene matches. Germline assignment: CDR1 SGHDN and CDR2 FVKESK. CDR3 length: 15 amino acids.

The genes are TRBV19 and TRBJ1-5; TRBD1 is a possible D gene (6 bases). Germline assignment: CDR1 LNHDA and CDR2 SQIVND (reference sequence). The CDR3 has 14 residues. V was trimmed by 5 bases and J by 5 bases, leaving 13 bases between them. CDR3 loop: CASSFNRAHQPQHF. In DNA form, the CDR3 reads TGTGCCAGTAGTTTCAACAGGGCTCATCAGCCCCAGCATTTT.

V gene TRBV25-1 combines with J gene TRBJ2-2; TRBD1 agrees at 9 bases. This CDR3 is built from 16 residues. Unmatched junction bases numbered 12, after V lost 5 bases and J lost 8 bases. Germline CDR1 MGHDK, CDR2 SYGVNS. The CDR3 DNA sequence: TGTGCCAGCAGTCCATTACAGGGGGCAATAGTAGGGGAGCTGTTTTTT. Translating gives CASSPLQGAIVGELFF.

The chain employs TRBV2 and TRBJ1-1; 8 nucleotides align to TRBD1. V lost 3 bases and J lost 7; bases outside the gene matches: 4. The CDR3 is made up of 13 amino acids. Germline CDR1 and CDR2: SNHLY and FYNNEI. The CDR3 nucleotides are TGTGCCAGCAGTGAGAGGGGACAGGTTGAAGCTTTCTTT. As protein: CASSERGQVEAFF.

The J gene is TRBJ2-2, the V gene TRBV6-6; D remains ambiguous. Trimming stripped 6 bases from V and 4 bases from J, with 12 bases between. This CDR3 has 14 amino acids. Germline V gene lookup returns CDR1 MNHNY and CDR2 SVGAGI (reference sequence). The CDR3 protein is CASSPFVGTGELFF. CDR3 in DNA: TGTGCCAGCAGCCCCTTCGTGGGCACCGGGGAGCTGTTTTTT.

The chain carries TRBV5-4 and TRBJ2-7, with TRBD1 identical over 8 bases. V trimming: 4 bases; J trimming: 5 bases; junction bases outside the gene matches: 14. The CDR3 has 16 amino acids. Germline CDR1 is SGHNT and CDR2 is YYREEE (reference sequence). The CDR3 sequence is CASSPFPDRVIHEQYF. CDR3 nucleotide sequence: TGTGCCAGCAGCCCCTTCCCGGACAGGGTCATCCACGAGCAGTACTTC.

The rearrangement links TRBV18 to TRBJ1-1; 7 nucleotides match TRBD1. The V and J ends lost 2 bases and 4 bases, in that order; junction bases with no gene match: 16. This CDR3 has 18 amino acids. Looked up from germline, CDR1 is KGHSH and CDR2 is LQKENI. CDR3 bases: TGTGCCAGCTCACCAGATTTAAATTCTCAGGGGGTGAGCACTGAAGCTTTCTTT. It codes for CASSPDLNSQGVSTEAFF.

The rearrangement uses TRBV6-5 and TRBJ2-3; D unresolved. Trimming pared 0 bases from V and 1 base from J, leaving 5 bases between. The V gene's germline CDR1 is MNHEY and CDR2 SVGAGI. The CDR3 has 14 amino acids. The CDR3 bases are TGTGCCAGCAGTTACTCGTGGGGCACAGATACGCAGTATTTT. Translation: CASSYSWGTDTQYF.

V usage is TRBV6-6 and J usage is TRBJ1-5; D gene ambiguous. With 5 bases removed from V and 0 bases from J, the gap between germline ends came to 11 bases. The CDR3 consists of 15 residues. Germline CDR1 MNHNY, CDR2 SVGAGI (reference sequence). The CDR3 DNA reads as TGTGCCAGCAGTGTCGGCGGATATAGCAATCAGCCCCAGCATTTT. Translation gives CASSVGGYSNQPQHF.

This chain uses TRBV7-8 with TRBJ2-7; 8 nucleotides match TRBD1. The CDR3 has 14 amino acids. The V gene's germline CDR1 is SGHVS and CDR2 FQNEAQ. V shed 7 bases and J 3 bases; nucleotides not matched to a gene: 8. The CDR3 coding sequence is TGTGCCAGCATCCCCCCCGGGACAGGCTACGAGCAGTACTTC. Translated, it gives CASIPPGTGYEQYF.

This chain connects TRBV19 to TRBJ1-5, with 9 nucleotides matching TRBD1. This CDR3 has 12 residues. V dropped 8 bases and J dropped 7; count of bases not matched to a gene: 3. Germline CDR1 LNHDA, CDR2 SQIVND (reference sequence). The CDR3 DNA follows: TGTGCCAGTTCCGACAGGGGGCAGCCCCAGCATTTT. It specifies CASSDRGQPQHF.

As for this clone: One junction end does not reproduce the germline sequence, and a read error may be involved. V is TRBV2 and J is TRBJ1-5; a possible D gene is TRBD1 (6 bases). The CDR3 runs 15 residues. Germline CDR1 reads SNHLY; CDR2 reads FYNNEI. CDR3 in DNA: TGTGCCAGCCGTGAGGGGCAGGGGTTAAATCAGCCCCAGCATTTT. It is translated as CASREGQGLNQPQHF.

The chain links TRBV28 to TRBJ1-1, with TRBD1 identical over 8 bases. This CDR3 contains 12 residues. V gave up 7 bases and J gave up 10 bases; unmatched junction bases: 8. The germline V gene encodes CDR1 MDHEN and CDR2 SYDVKM. The CDR3 reads CASTPIGTGAFF. The CDR3 nucleotides are TGTGCCAGCACTCCCATTGGGACAGGAGCTTTCTTT. The variable domain in full, completed from reference TRBV28 and TRBJ1-1, reads DVKVTQSSRYLVKRTGEKVFLECVQDMDHENMFWYRQDPGLGLRLIYFSYDVKMKEKGDIPEGYSVSREKKERFSLILESASTNQTSMYLCASTPIGTGAFFGQGTRLTVV.

The chain combines TRBV6-5 with TRBJ1-2; possible D gene TRBD1, 5 bases. Between the trimmed V and J ends, which lost 2 bases and 7 bases, there was a span of 5 bases. Germline V gives CDR1 MNHEY, CDR2 SVGAGI. The CDR3 covers 11 residues. The CDR3 bases are TGTGCCAGCAGTTACGGGGGTGGCTACACCTTC. Amino acids: CASSYGGGYTF.